This TCR beta chain is from a study of prognosis after radiotherapy for stage I lung cancer. The CDR3 has 14 residues. Germline V gene sequence: CDR1 DFQATT, CDR2 SNEGSKA (reference sequence). V lost 2 bases, J lost 5 bases, and 15 bases lay in between. About this clonotype: A much more abundant neighbour one base away suggests this may be a read error.

By two-round multiplex PCR, the TCR beta CDR3 was amplified from genomic DNA. Initially, in first-round PCR, primers specific to each TRBV and TRBJ gene were used. TCRdb used MiXCR to reprocess the multiplex PCR reads, holding one entry per CDR3 protein. The top ten clones hold roughly 26% of a sample with around 30,000 distinct CDR3 sequences, 32% of them seen once. The receptor was derived from a donor over 45 with non-small cell lung cancer. The chain links TRBV20-1 to TRBJ2-5, with D perhaps assigned TRBD1 or TRBD2 (6 bases each). Specimen: PBMCs, collected before or after stereotactic body radiation therapy (not recorded which). DNA of the CDR3: TGCAGTGCTAGAAGGGACGGGGGCTTGGAGACCCAGTACTTC. Its translation: CSARRDGGLETQYF.